These T cell receptor beta chains were read from a single sample in a study of blood T cell repertoires in COVID-19. Profiled with immunoSEQ multiplex PCR; TCRdb holds only in-frame clones, not every one. The sample includes 100,000 to 150,000 clones, approximately 90% seen only once; the top ten take less than 20%. What was sequenced was peripheral blood. All receptors come from a man aged 50 to 59 with active or convalescent COVID-19. Each CDR3 is given with its conserved first and last residue. D genes are given only for firm matches. Size is omitted from some rows. Given values are once, few, many or a class for expanded clones.

size	V	D	J	CDR3	DNA
-	TRBV27	TRBD2	TRBJ2-1	CASSSLIGRAGYNEQFF	TGTGCCAGCAGTTCTCTTATCGGGAGGGCCGGCTACAATGAGCAGTTCTTC
-	TRBV6-6	-	TRBJ2-5	CASSYTQAETQYF	TGTGCCAGCAGTTACACGCAGGCGGAGACCCAGTACTTC
-	TRBV9	-	TRBJ2-4	CASSETGLAKNIQYF	TGTGCCAGCAGCGAAACAGGGTTGGCCAAAAACATTCAGTACTTC
once	TRBV3-1/TRBV3-2	TRBD2	TRBJ2-5	CASSQGLAGPQETQYF	TGTGCCAGCAGCCAAGGGCTAGCGGGACCTCAAGAGACCCAGTACTTC
-	TRBV4-3	TRBD1	TRBJ1-6	CASSQDLQGSYNSPLHF	TGCGCCAGCAGCCAAGATCTACAGGGGTCCTATAATTCACCCCTCCACTTT
-	TRBV12-3/TRBV12-4	TRBD1	TRBJ2-2	CASKGAATGELFF	TGTGCCAGCAAGGGGGCAGCCACCGGGGAGCTGTTTTTT
few	TRBV11-2	-	TRBJ2-7	CASAIAGVTYEQYF	TGTGCCAGCGCAATTGCAGGGGTTACCTACGAGCAGTACTTC
many	TRBV5-6	TRBD1	TRBJ1-2	CASSQGQTYGYTF	TGTGCCAGCAGCCAGGGACAGACCTATGGCTACACCTTC
-	TRBV28	-	TRBJ2-1	CASSPGGAGGSYNEQFF	TGTGCCAGCAGCCCTGGCGGCGCAGGGGGGTCCTACAATGAGCAGTTCTTC
-	TRBV19	TRBD1	TRBJ2-7	CASQGAYEQYF	TGTGCCTCTCAGGGGGCCTACGAGCAGTACTTC
-	TRBV24-1	TRBD1	TRBJ1-5	CAIGGAGSNQPQHF	TGTGCCATAGGGGGCGCGGGGAGCAATCAGCCCCAGCATTTT
once	TRBV5-1	TRBD2	TRBJ2-7	CASSPTSGSGEQYF	TGCGCCAGCAGCCCGACTAGCGGGAGTGGCGAGCAGTACTTC
-	TRBV30	-	TRBJ2-7	CAWRMDSYEQYF	TGTGCCTGGCGCATGGACAGCTACGAGCAGTACTTC
-	TRBV10-3	TRBD1	TRBJ2-2	CAIPRGQGATGELFF	TGTGCCATCCCCCGGGGACAGGGGGCCACCGGGGAGCTGTTTTTT
-	TRBV27	-	TRBJ1-1	CASSPLPLGGTEAFF	TGTGCCAGCAGTCCGCTACCCTTAGGGGGCACTGAAGCTTTCTTT
few	TRBV19	TRBD1	TRBJ2-7	CATKGQGAGHEQYF	TGTGCCACCAAAGGACAGGGGGCTGGTCACGAGCAGTACTTC
once	TRBV9	-	TRBJ2-5	CASSASGRPKSTQYF	TGTGCCAGCAGCGCTTCGGGGAGGCCTAAGTCGACCCAGTACTTC
-	TRBV29-1	-	TRBJ1-3	CSVFGRSGNTIYF	TGCAGCGTGTTTGGGAGATCGGGAAACACCATATATTTT
-	TRBV5-8	TRBD2	TRBJ2-2	CASSLGLANTGELFF	TGTGCCAGCAGCCTGGGACTAGCGAACACCGGGGAGCTGTTTTTT
-	TRBV5-6	-	TRBJ2-3	CASSSWGHYTDTQYF	TGTGCCAGCAGCTCGTGGGGACACTACACAGATACGCAGTATTTT
-	TRBV7-2	-	TRBJ1-5	CASSLVSGGNQPQHF	TGTGCCAGCAGCTTAGTTTCAGGGGGCAATCAGCCCCAGCATTTT
-	TRBV27	-	TRBJ2-1	CASSFGNEQFF	TGTGCCAGCAGTTTCGGCAATGAGCAGTTCTTC
-	TRBV3-1/TRBV3-2	-	TRBJ2-7	CASSQGATYEQYF	TGTGCCAGCAGCCAAGGGGCTACTTACGAGCAGTACTTC
-	TRBV28	-	TRBJ1-6	CASLTSSYNSPLHF	TGTGCCAGCTTGACAAGCTCCTATAATTCACCCCTCCACTTT
few	TRBV5-6	TRBD1	TRBJ1-2	CASSPGTGATLYGYTF	TGTGCCAGCAGCCCTGGGACAGGGGCGACCCTTTATGGCTACACCTTC
-	TRBV7-2	-	TRBJ2-1	CASSSSGSWNEQFF	TGTGCCAGCAGCTCGTCGGGTAGTTGGAATGAGCAGTTCTTC
-	TRBV4-1	TRBD1	TRBJ1-3	CASSQVPETGGVGNTIYF	TGCGCCAGCAGCCAAGTTCCCGAAACAGGGGGTGTAGGAAACACCATATATTTT
-	TRBV19	-	TRBJ2-2	CASSGRSFGELFF	TGTGCCAGTAGTGGGAGGTCCTTCGGGGAGCTGTTTTTT
-	TRBV5-5	TRBD1	TRBJ2-6	CASSLDGTGSGANVLTF	TGTGCCAGCAGCTTAGACGGGACAGGGAGTGGGGCCAACGTCCTGACTTTC
-	TRBV5-4	TRBD1	TRBJ2-1	CASSLDRGYNEQFF	TGTGCCAGCAGCTTGGACAGGGGCTACAATGAGCAGTTCTTC
-	TRBV24-1	TRBD1	TRBJ2-1	CATSDFGQGDNEQFF	TGTGCCACCAGTGATTTTGGACAGGGGGACAATGAGCAGTTCTTC
-	TRBV12-3/TRBV12-4	-	TRBJ1-1	CASSLGTRAFF	TGTGCCAGCAGTTTAGGGACACGAGCTTTCTTT
-	TRBV3-1/TRBV3-2	-	TRBJ1-1	CASSQDLGSLNTEAFF	TGTGCCAGCAGCCAAGATCTAGGCAGTCTGAACACTGAAGCTTTCTTT
once	TRBV14	-	TRBJ1-4	CASSQGGIVNEKLFF	TGTGCCAGCAGCCAAGGCGGGATTGTAAATGAAAAACTGTTTTTT
-	TRBV6-1	TRBD2	TRBJ2-1	CASSVGTSGGQGEQFF	TGTGCCAGCAGTGTAGGGACTAGCGGGGGCCAGGGTGAGCAGTTCTTC
-	TRBV29-1	TRBD1	TRBJ2-3	CSASRDRGTDTQYF	TGCAGCGCAAGCCGGGACAGGGGCACAGATACGCAGTATTTT
-	TRBV6-1	-	TRBJ1-2	CASSVGWQGTPYYGYTF	TGTGCCAGCAGTGTAGGGTGGCAGGGGACACCCTACTATGGCTACACCTTC
-	TRBV5-1	TRBD1	TRBJ1-1	CASSQTGVRNTEAFF	TGCGCCAGCAGCCAGACAGGGGTACGAAACACTGAAGCTTTCTTT
-	TRBV7-7	TRBD2	TRBJ2-7	CASSLILAGVSYEQYF	TGTGCCAGCAGCTTAATACTAGCGGGGGTGTCCTACGAGCAGTACTTC
-	TRBV14	-	TRBJ1-2	CASSQLGGAPNYGYTF	TGTGCCAGCAGCCAACTAGGCGGGGCGCCTAACTATGGCTACACCTTC
-	TRBV5-4	TRBD1	TRBJ1-2	CASSLDRDYGYTF	TGTGCCAGCAGCCTCGACAGGGACTATGGCTACACCTTC